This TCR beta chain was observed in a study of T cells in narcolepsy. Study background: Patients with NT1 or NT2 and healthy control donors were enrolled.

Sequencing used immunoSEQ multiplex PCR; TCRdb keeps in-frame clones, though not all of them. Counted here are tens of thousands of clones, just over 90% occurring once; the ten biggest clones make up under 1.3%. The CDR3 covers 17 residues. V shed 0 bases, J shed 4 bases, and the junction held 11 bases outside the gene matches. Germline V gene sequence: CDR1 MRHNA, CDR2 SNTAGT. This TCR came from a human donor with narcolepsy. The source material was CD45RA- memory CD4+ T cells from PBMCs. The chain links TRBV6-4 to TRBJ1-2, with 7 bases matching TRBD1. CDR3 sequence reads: CASSDSNWWYRGYGYTF. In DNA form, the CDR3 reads TGTGCCAGCAGTGACTCGAATTGGTGGTACAGGGGCTATGGCTACACCTTC.